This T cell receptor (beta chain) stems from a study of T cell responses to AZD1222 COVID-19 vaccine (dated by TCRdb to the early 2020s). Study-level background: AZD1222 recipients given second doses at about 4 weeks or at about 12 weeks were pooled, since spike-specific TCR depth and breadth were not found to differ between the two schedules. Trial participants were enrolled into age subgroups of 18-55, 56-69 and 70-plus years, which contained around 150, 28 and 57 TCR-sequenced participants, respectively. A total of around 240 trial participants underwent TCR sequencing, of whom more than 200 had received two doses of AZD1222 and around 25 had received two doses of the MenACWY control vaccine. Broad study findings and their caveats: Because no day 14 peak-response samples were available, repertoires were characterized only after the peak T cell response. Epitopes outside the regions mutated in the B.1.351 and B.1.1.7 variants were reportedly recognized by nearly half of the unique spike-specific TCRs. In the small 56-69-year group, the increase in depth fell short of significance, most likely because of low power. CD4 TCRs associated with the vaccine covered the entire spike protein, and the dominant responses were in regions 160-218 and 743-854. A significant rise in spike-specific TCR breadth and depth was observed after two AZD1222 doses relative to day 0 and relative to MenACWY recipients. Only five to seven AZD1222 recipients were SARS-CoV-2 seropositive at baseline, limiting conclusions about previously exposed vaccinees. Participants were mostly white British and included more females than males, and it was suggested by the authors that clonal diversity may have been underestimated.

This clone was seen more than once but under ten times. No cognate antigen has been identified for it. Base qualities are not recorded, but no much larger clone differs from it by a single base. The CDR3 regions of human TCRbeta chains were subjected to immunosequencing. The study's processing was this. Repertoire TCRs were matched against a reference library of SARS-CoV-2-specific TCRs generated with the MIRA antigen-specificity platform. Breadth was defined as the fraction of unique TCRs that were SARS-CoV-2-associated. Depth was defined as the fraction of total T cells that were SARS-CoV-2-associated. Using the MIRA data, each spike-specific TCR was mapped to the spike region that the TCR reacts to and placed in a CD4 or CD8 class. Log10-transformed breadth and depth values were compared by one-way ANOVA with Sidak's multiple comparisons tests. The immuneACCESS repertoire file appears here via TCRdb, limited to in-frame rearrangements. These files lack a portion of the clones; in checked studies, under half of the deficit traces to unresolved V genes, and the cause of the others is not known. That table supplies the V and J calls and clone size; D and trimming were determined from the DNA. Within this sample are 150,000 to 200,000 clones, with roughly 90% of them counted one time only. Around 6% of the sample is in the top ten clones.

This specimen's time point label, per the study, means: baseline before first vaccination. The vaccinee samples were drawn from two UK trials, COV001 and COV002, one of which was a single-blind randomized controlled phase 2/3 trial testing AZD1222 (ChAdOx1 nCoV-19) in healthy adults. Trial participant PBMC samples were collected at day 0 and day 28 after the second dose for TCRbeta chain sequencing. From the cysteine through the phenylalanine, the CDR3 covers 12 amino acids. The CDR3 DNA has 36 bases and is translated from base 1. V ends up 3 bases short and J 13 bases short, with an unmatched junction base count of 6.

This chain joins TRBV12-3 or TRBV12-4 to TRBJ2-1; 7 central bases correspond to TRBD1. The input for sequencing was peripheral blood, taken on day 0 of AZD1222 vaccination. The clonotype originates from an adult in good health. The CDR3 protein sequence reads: CASSFPGQVQFF. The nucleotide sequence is TGTGCCAGCAGTTTCCCCGGACAGGTTCAGTTCTTC.